A single T cell receptor beta chain is shown here with its context. This sample was taken from a study of blood T cell repertoires in COVID-19. At the level of the study: Sites in the United States, Italy and Spain provided acute and convalescent COVID-19 samples.

Clones were sequenced by immunoSEQ multiplex PCR, and TCRdb holds only the in-frame ones, with some missing. The sample shows 110,000 to 150,000 clones, more than 75% of them seen only once. Germline V gives CDR1 SGHDT, CDR2 YYEEEE. This CDR3 spans 15 amino acids. V lost 5 bases and J lost 7; bases outside the gene matches: 8. The sample consisted of peripheral blood. This sequence joins TRBV5-6 and TRBJ1-6, with 8 positions matching TRBD1. This clonotype was obtained from a woman over 75 with acute or convalescent COVID-19. This chain's CDR3 is CASRTVGQGNSPLHF. DNA for the CDR3: TGTGCCAGCAGGACAGTCGGACAGGGAAATTCACCCCTCCACTTT.